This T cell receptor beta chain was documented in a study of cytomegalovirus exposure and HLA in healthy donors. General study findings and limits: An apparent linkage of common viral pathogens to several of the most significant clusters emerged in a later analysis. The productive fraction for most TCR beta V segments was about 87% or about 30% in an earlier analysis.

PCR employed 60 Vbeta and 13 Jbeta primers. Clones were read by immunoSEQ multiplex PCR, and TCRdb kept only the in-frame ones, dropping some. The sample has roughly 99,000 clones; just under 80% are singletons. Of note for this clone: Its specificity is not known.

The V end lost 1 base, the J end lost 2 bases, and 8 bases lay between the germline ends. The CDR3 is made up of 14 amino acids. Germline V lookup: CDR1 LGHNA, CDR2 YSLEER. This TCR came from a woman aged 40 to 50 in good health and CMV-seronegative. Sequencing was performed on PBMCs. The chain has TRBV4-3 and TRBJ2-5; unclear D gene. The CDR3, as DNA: TGCGCCAGCAGCCAAGTCGTCGGGCAAGAGACCCAGTACTTC. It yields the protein CASSQVVGQETQYF.